This record covers a single T cell receptor beta chain. Its antigen is undetermined. The authors ran a second PCR of 7 to 11 cycles using a sample-barcoded 5' primer and a J-beta primer mix. Each CDR3 protein is one row after TCRdb ran MiXCR on the 5' RACE reads. The table includes about 900,000 distinct CDR3 sequences, around 68% detected once. This sample is part of a study of blood T cells in healthy people across ages. Findings of the study overall: Not knowing donor CMV status may have confounded expanded clonotype changes. Samples with more naive T cells showed higher observed beta diversity.

The CDR3 runs 17 residues. Per the germline V gene, CDR1 is DFQATT and CDR2 is SNEGSKA (reference sequence). V was shortened by 3 bases and J by 4 bases, with 24 bases between the two germline ends. This TCR derives from a man aged 30-40 years in good health. J is TRBJ1-2 and V is TRBV20-1, with D tentatively TRBD1 (6 bases). Sequenced: blood. CDR3 region: CSASATARGGDPYGYTF. The CDR3 DNA is TGCAGTGCTAGTGCAACGGCAAGGGGGGGGGACCCCTATGGCTACACCTTC.